Described below is a single T cell receptor (beta chain) sequence and its context. Its cognate antigen is unknown. Regarding time point: newly diagnosed, previously untreated cHL patient sample. CD4+ T cells were purified from thawed PBMCs by negative selection. Comparison used PBMCs from newly diagnosed, untreated classical Hodgkin lymphoma. The record originates from a study of PD-1 blockade in classical Hodgkin lymphoma. General study points: A reduction in baseline TCR diversity was reportedly seen in newly diagnosed patients relative to healthy donors.

V was pared by 7 bases and J by 2 bases, with 17 bases between. Looked up from germline, CDR1 is MDHEN and CDR2 is SYDVKM. This CDR3 is 15 amino acids long. Produced via immunoSEQ multiplex PCR; TCRdb's table is partial and in-frame only. The data hold roughly 20,000 clones, with about four fifths observed a single time. The J gene is TRBJ1-1, the V gene TRBV28, with D uncertain. This receptor was identified in a human donor with classical Hodgkin lymphoma. Sequenced material: CD4+ T cells from blood. CDR3 nucleotide sequence: TGTGCCAGCATAACGACTGGCCACAAAAACACTGAAGCTTTCTTT. Translating it yields CASITTGHKNTEAFF.